What follows is one T cell receptor beta chain and its context. These data are taken from a study of blood T cell repertoires in COVID-19. About the research overall: Material from acute and convalescent COVID-19 was sourced from the United States, Italy and Spain. T cells, B-cell-depleted T cells, or PBMCs supplied cDNA or gDNA.

Original analysis: Amplification of reference gene primers provided the estimated nucleated cell counts. Sequencing used immunoSEQ multiplex PCR; TCRdb keeps in-frame clones, though not all of them. That table supplies the V and J calls and clone size; D and trimming were determined from the DNA. The data show approximately 180,000 clones, roughly 87% seen once. Germline V lookup: CDR1 SGDLS, CDR2 YYNGEE. The CDR3 runs to 14 residues. Trimming at V came to 3 bases and at J to 2 bases, leaving 4 bases not matched to a gene. This sequence originates from a man aged 55 to 69 with active or convalescent COVID-19. The sequenced sample consisted of peripheral blood. The V gene is TRBV9, the J gene TRBJ1-1; 7 bases agree with TRBD1. The chain's CDR3 is CASSERQGNTEAFF. As DNA, the CDR3 is TGTGCCAGCAGCGAACGACAGGGAAACACTGAAGCTTTCTTT.